The T cell receptor (beta chain) described here comes from a study of cytomegalovirus exposure and HLA in healthy donors. Points from the study as a whole: A link between a missense DCLRE1C variant and TCR beta V- and J-gene trimming emerged from a later analysis. Rare TCR sequences predominated, though certain public TCRs were found in many donors.

Vbeta (60) and Jbeta (13) primers were used in the PCR. TCRdb keeps only in-frame clones here, not all; method: immunoSEQ multiplex PCR. Of around 150,000 clones in the sample, 65% to 90% were seen once. As to this clone: As yet, its antigen is unknown.

This clonotype was sampled from a woman aged 18-35 years in good health and CMV-seronegative. Sequencing was done on a sample of PBMCs.

CDR3 amino acids: CASSGNSGGNTIYF. The CDR3 coding sequence is TGTGCCAGCAGCGGAAACTCTGGTGGAAACACCATATATTTT. The gene calls are TRBV9 and TRBJ1-3; D is uncertain. Germline-derived CDR1 and CDR2 are SGDLS and YYNGEE. CDR3 length: 14 residues. Deletions cut 3 bases from V and 3 bases from J, with 10 bases between.